This is a list of T cell receptor beta chains from one sample in a study of T-cell reconstitution after alpha-beta-depleted transplantation in children. TCRdb reprocessed the PCR reads with MiXCR, giving one entry per CDR3 protein. The repertoire holds about 420,000 distinct CDR3 sequences, with roughly 17% as singletons. Material: PBMCs, mostly from graft donor cells, obtained 360 days after TCRalphabeta/CD19-depleted stem cell transplant. These receptors all come from a boy less than two years old who had a stem cell transplant for Wiskott-Aldrich syndrome, so the T cells may come from the graft donor. The CDR3 runs from the conserved cysteine through the conserved F or W. The D gene is left open where the match is weak. A row's size may be missing; if present it is once, few, many or a size class.

abundance	v_gene	j_gene	d_gene	CDR3nt	CDR3aa
many	TRBV7-2	TRBJ2-7	.	TGTGCCAGCAGCTTAAACGGGATCTTCTCCTACGAGCAGTACTTC	CASSLNGIFSYEQYF
many	TRBV5-1	TRBJ1-1	.	TGCGCCAGCAGCTTGGACATTGTAAACACTGAAGCTTTCTTT	CASSLDIVNTEAFF
few	TRBV4-1	TRBJ2-2	.	TGCGCCAGCAGCCAAGTCGGGGCGATCGGGGAGCTGTTTTTT	CASSQVGAIGELFF
many	TRBV20-1	TRBJ2-7	.	TGCAGTGCTAGAGGCGCCGGGACTTCGTCCCCTTACGAGCAGTACTTC	CSARGAGTSSPYEQYF
.	TRBV10-3	TRBJ2-7	TRBD2	TGTGCCATCAGTAGACTAGCGGGAGGAGTCAGCGAGCAGTACTTC	CAISRLAGGVSEQYF
.	TRBV5-1	TRBJ1-3	.	TGCGCCAGCAAGGAAACTCACTCTGGAAACACCATATATTTT	CASKETHSGNTIYF
.	TRBV20-1	TRBJ2-7	.	TGCAGTGCCAGCCCTAGGGGATTCTCCTACGAGCAGTACTTC	CSASPRGFSYEQYF
few	TRBV7-9	TRBJ2-7	TRBD2	TGTGCCAGCGGGAAGGCGGGGGGTACTGATGAGCAGTACTTC	CASGKAGGTDEQYF
.	TRBV10-3	TRBJ2-5	.	TGTGCCATCAGTAGAGAGATGCAAGAGACCCAGTACTTC	CAISREMQETQYF
.	TRBV12-3/TRBV12-4	TRBJ1-5	.	TGTGCCAGCAGTTTAGTGGGGGCAGGTCAGCCCCAGCATTTT	CASSLVGAGQPQHF
.	TRBV4-3	TRBJ2-1	.	TGCGCCAGCAGCCAAGCTGCTTACAATGAGCAGTTCTTC	CASSQAAYNEQFF
.	TRBV5-1	TRBJ1-1	.	TGCGCCAGCAGCGACCGGGACCCGGACACTGAAGCTTTCTTT	CASSDRDPDTEAFF
few	TRBV4-1	TRBJ2-3	.	TGCGCCAGCAGCCAAGGGGCCCTAGGGATTGGAACAGATACGCAGTATTTT	CASSQGALGIGTDTQYF
.	TRBV29-1	TRBJ2-5	TRBD2	TGCAGCGTTTCGGGACTACTCCAGGAGGCCCAGTACTTC	CSVSGLLQEAQYF
few	TRBV29-1	TRBJ2-7	TRBD1	TGCAGCATTAGACTCCCCCGGGACAGGGGGACCTACGAGCAGTACTTC	CSIRLPRDRGTYEQYF
.	TRBV5-1	TRBJ2-5	.	TGCGCCAGCAGCTCGCAGACTAGGGAAGAGACCCAGTACTTC	CASSSQTREETQYF
.	TRBV7-2	TRBJ2-7	.	TGTGCCAGCAGTCCAAGGGAAGGCGCCTACGAGCAGTACTTC	CASSPREGAYEQYF
.	TRBV7-9	TRBJ1-1	.	TGTGCCAGCAGTCGAAGAGCCGACACTGAAGCTTTCTTT	CASSRRADTEAFF
few	TRBV20-1	TRBJ1-4	.	TGCAGTGCTAGAGACGGCATTAATGAAAAACTGTTTTTT	CSARDGINEKLFF
few	TRBV3-1	TRBJ2-7	.	TGTGCCAGCAGCCCCCTTCATGCTAAGGGGTTAGCCTACGAGCAGTACTTC	CASSPLHAKGLAYEQYF
many	TRBV4-1	TRBJ1-1	TRBD1	TGCGCCAGCAGCCACCCGACAGGGGGAAAAACTGAAGCTTTCTTT	CASSHPTGGKTEAFF
.	TRBV2	TRBJ2-5	TRBD2	TGTGCCAGCAGCCCGCGGGTAGGACTAGCGGTACAAGAGACCCAGTACTTC	CASSPRVGLAVQETQYF
few	TRBV3-1	TRBJ1-6	TRBD1	TGTGCCAGCAGCCAAGATCGTTGGGACAGACTTTCACCCCTCCACTTT	CASSQDRWDRLSPLHF
.	TRBV7-8	TRBJ2-7	.	TGTGCCAGCAGCTTAGCCGGGACTCACCTCGCGAGGGAGCAGTACTTC	CASSLAGTHLAREQYF
.	TRBV5-6	TRBJ2-1	.	TGTGCCAGCAGGTCTGACAGGACTCCATCCTACAATGAGCAGTTCTTC	CASRSDRTPSYNEQFF
.	TRBV18	TRBJ2-3	.	TGTGCCAGCTCACCGCGGGTCCCTAGCACAGATACGCAGTATTTT	CASSPRVPSTDTQYF
.	TRBV7-2	TRBJ2-7	TRBD1	TGTGCCAGCAGCTTGGACTGGACAGGGGGCCTCTACGAGCAGTACTTC	CASSLDWTGGLYEQYF
.	TRBV5-5	TRBJ2-5	.	TGTGCCAGCATCCCTAGGGGTCCTCAAGAGACCCAGTACTTC	CASIPRGPQETQYF
.	TRBV25-1	TRBJ2-3	.	TGTGCCAGCAGTGAATTCGGGAGAGGGCACGCAGATACGCAGTATTTT	CASSEFGRGHADTQYF
.	TRBV12-3/TRBV12-4	TRBJ1-2	.	TGTGCCAGCAGTTGGGGGGACTATGGCTACACCTTC	CASSWGDYGYTF
few	TRBV5-1	TRBJ1-4	.	TGCGCCAGCAGCCATGACAGAGCAACTAATGAAAAACTGTTTTTT	CASSHDRATNEKLFF
once	TRBV24-1	TRBJ2-2	.	TGTGCCACCATGGGACTGAACACCGGGGAGCTGTTTTTT	CATMGLNTGELFF
.	TRBV2	TRBJ2-1	.	TGTGCCAGCACGGATCTAAGCTCCTACAATGAGCAGTTCTTC	CASTDLSSYNEQFF
few	TRBV10-3	TRBJ2-4	.	TGTGCCATCAGTGAGTCGTCTGGGGCGAAACTCAAAAACATTCAGTACTTC	CAISESSGAKLKNIQYF
.	TRBV12-3/TRBV12-4	TRBJ1-6	.	TGTGCCAGCAGTTTACGTGAGGGAAATTCACCCCTCCACTTT	CASSLREGNSPLHF
few	TRBV28	TRBJ1-1	.	TGTGCCAGCACCCAAGGAGGGTGGGGCACTGAAGCTTTCTTT	CASTQGGWGTEAFF
.	TRBV6-5	TRBJ2-7	.	TGTGCCAGCAGTTACTCGAAAGGGACAAACGAGCAGTACTTC	CASSYSKGTNEQYF
many	TRBV7-8	TRBJ2-5	.	TGTGCCAGCAGCTTAGAGGAGGTACAAGAGACCCAGTACTTC	CASSLEEVQETQYF
few	TRBV15	TRBJ2-7	.	TGTGCCACCAGCAGAGATACCGGGGGCGAGCAGTACTTC	CATSRDTGGEQYF
.	TRBV4-2	TRBJ2-5	TRBD2	TGTGCCAGCAGCCAAGGGGTAGCGGGGGGGCCCCTCCAAGAGACCCAGTACTTC	CASSQGVAGGPLQETQYF
.	TRBV11-2	TRBJ2-7	TRBD2	TGTGCCAGCAGCCCGTGGACTAGCGGGAGGAAGAGGGTCTACGAGCAGTACTTC	CASSPWTSGRKRVYEQYF
.	TRBV12-3/TRBV12-4	TRBJ2-4	TRBD2	TGTGCCAGCACCCCCACCGGGACTAGCGGGAGACGGATTCAGGACTTC	CASTPTGTSGRRIQDF
few	TRBV18	TRBJ2-5	.	TGTGCCAGCTCACCACGGGGAGATAGGAACCAGTACTTC	CASSPRGDRNQYF
.	TRBV5-1	TRBJ1-4	.	TGCGCCAGCAGCTTGAACAGGGCAACTAATGAAAAACTGTTTTTT	CASSLNRATNEKLFF
.	TRBV29-1	TRBJ2-5	TRBD1	TGCAGCGTTGAAGGACAGGGGCAACGCCAAGAGACCCAGTACTTC	CSVEGQGQRQETQYF
.	TRBV5-1	TRBJ2-3	.	TGCGCCAGCATACCTTCGGTGGGGGGCGGAGATACGCAGTATTTT	CASIPSVGGGDTQYF
few	TRBV6-4	TRBJ2-4	TRBD1	TGTGCCAGCAGTGTTGAGGGGGCCCGCCGGCTAGCCAAAAACATTCAGTACTTC	CASSVEGARRLAKNIQYF
few	TRBV29-1	TRBJ2-4	.	TGCAGCGTTGGTCCGGTGGGAGAAACTCAGTACTTC	CSVGPVGETQYF
.	TRBV24-1	TRBJ2-1	TRBD2	TGTGCCACCAGTGATCGTTCAACGGGAGGGTCTCACAATGAGCAGTTCTTC	CATSDRSTGGSHNEQFF
few	TRBV18	TRBJ2-5	.	TGTGCCAGCTCACTAGAATGGGAGACCCAGTACTTC	CASSLEWETQYF
few	TRBV5-1	TRBJ2-1	TRBD2	TGCGCCAGCAGCTTGAGCGGGAGGATGTATTACAATGAGCAGTTCTTC	CASSLSGRMYYNEQFF
few	TRBV12-3/TRBV12-4	TRBJ2-6	.	TGTGCCAGCAGCCCTAGGGTCTCTGGGGCCAACGTCCTGACTTTC	CASSPRVSGANVLTF
.	TRBV12-3/TRBV12-4	TRBJ2-1	TRBD2	TGTGCCAGCAGTTTTAGGACTAGCGGGAGGCGTGAGCAGTTCTTC	CASSFRTSGRREQFF
.	TRBV14	TRBJ2-1	.	TGTGCCAGCAGCCTCCCCGGGATCCCCGAGTTCAATGAGCAGTTCTTC	CASSLPGIPEFNEQFF
.	TRBV25-1	TRBJ1-1	TRBD1	TGTGCCAGCAGTGTGGTACAGGGGGGAGGAGCTTTCTTT	CASSVVQGGGAFF